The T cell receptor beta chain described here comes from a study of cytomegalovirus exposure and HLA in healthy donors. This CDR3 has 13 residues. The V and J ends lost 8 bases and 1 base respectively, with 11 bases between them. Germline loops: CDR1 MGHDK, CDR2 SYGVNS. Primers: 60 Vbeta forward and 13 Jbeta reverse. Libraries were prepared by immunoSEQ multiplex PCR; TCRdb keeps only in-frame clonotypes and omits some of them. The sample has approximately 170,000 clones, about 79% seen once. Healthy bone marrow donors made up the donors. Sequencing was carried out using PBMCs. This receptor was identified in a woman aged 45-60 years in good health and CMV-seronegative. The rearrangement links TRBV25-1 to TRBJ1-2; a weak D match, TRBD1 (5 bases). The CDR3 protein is CASQGSLNYGYTF. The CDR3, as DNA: TGTGCCAGCCAGGGCAGTCTTAACTATGGCTACACCTTC.